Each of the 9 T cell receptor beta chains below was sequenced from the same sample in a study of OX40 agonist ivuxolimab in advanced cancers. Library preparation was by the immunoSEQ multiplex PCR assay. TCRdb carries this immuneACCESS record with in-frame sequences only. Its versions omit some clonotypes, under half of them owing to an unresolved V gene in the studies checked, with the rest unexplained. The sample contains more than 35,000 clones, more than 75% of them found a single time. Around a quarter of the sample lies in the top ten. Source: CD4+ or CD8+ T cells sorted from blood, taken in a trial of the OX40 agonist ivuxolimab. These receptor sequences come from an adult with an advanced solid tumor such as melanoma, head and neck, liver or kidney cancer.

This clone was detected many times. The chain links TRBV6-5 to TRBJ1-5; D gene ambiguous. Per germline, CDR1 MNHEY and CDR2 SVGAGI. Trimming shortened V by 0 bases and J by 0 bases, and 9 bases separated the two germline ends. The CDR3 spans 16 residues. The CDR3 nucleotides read TGTGCCAGCAGTTACTCGAGGGCCTATAGCAATCAGCCCCAGCATTTT. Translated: CASSYSRAYSNQPQHF.

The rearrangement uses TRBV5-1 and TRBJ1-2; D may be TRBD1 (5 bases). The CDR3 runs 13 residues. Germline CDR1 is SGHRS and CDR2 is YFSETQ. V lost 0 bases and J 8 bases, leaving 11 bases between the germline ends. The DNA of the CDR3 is TGCGCCAGCAGCTTGGGTTCGGGGGAAGGCTACACCTTC. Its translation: CASSLGSGEGYTF.

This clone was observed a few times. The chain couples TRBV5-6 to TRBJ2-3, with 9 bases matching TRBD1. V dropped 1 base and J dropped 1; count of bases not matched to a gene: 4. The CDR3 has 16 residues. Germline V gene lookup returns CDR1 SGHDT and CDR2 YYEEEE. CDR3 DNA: TGTGCCAGCAGCTTGCGTCGGACAGGGGGCACAGATACGCAGTATTTT. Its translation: CASSLRRTGGTDTQYF.

The CDR3 reads CASSFQGQARANYGYTF. CDR3 bases: TGCGCCAGCAGCTTTCAGGGACAGGCTCGGGCTAACTATGGCTACACCTTC. The V call is TRBV5-1, the J call TRBJ1-2, with TRBD1 matching 8 bases. The CDR3 has 17 residues. Germline trimming cut 2 bases from V and 0 bases from J; bases unmatched to any gene: 9. Germline V gives CDR1 SGHRS, CDR2 YFSETQ.

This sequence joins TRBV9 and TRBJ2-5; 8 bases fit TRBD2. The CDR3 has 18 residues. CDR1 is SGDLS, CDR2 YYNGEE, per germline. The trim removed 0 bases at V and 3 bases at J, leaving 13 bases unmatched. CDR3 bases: TGTGCCAGCAGCGTAGGGAGAAATAGGGGCGGGGGGAAAGAGACCCAGTACTTC. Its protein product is CASSVGRNRGGGKETQYF.

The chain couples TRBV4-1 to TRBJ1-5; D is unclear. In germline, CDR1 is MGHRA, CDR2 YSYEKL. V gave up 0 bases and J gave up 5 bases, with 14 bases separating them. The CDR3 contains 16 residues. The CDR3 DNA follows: TGCGCCAGCAGCCAAGATGAGGCAGCAGCTTATCAGCCCCAGCATTTT. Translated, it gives CASSQDEAAAYQPQHF.

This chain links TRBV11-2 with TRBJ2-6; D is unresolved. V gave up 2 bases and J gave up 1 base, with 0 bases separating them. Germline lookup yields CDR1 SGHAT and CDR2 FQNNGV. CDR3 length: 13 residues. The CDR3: CASSLSGANVLTF. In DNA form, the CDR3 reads TGTGCCAGCAGCTTATCTGGGGCCAACGTCCTGACTTTC.

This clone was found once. The CDR3 coding sequence is TGCAGTGCAGGCTCCTCCTACGAGCAGTACGTC. This encodes CSAGSSYEQYV. The chain employs TRBV20-1 and TRBJ2-7; D remains ambiguous. CDR3 length: 11 residues. The V and J ends lost 6 bases and 0 bases respectively, with 6 bases between them. CDR1 is DFQATT, CDR2 SNEGSKA, per germline (reference sequence).

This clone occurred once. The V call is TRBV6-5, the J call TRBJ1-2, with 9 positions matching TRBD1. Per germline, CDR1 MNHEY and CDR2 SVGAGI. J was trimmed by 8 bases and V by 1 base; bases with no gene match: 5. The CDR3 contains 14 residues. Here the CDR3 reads CASSYLGQGQGYTF. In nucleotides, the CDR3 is TGTGCCAGCAGTTACTTGGGACAGGGTCAAGGCTACACCTTC.